Shown below are 30 T cell receptor beta chains from a single sample sequenced in a study of T cells in Graves' hyperthyroidism and ophthalmopathy. Amplification targeted TCR beta CDR3 regions from RNA transcripts. The primer set for the first-round RT-PCR of the TCR CDR3 was HTBI. TCRdb reprocessed the multiplex PCR reads via MiXCR and lists one record per CDR3 protein. The sample holds 660,000 or so distinct CDR3 sequences, about 45% seen once. Material: peripheral blood or thyroid tissue (not recorded which). These receptors came from an adult man with Graves' disease, either hyperthyroidism or ophthalmopathy (not recorded which).

Comment on this clonotype: A read error may be the cause here, since a much bigger clone is one base away. The chain uses TRBV7-9 and TRBJ1-2; TRBD1 matches at 7 bases. Trimming removed 8 bases from V and 6 bases from J; junction bases left unmatched: 9. The germline V gene has CDR1 SEHNR and CDR2 FQNEAQ (reference sequence). The CDR3 loop spans 13 amino acids. The CDR3 sequence: CASGTTGSHGYTF. The CDR3 DNA is TGTGCCAGCGGCACGACAGGGAGCCATGGCTACACCTTC.

The CDR3 is CASSQGAGEPQHF. CDR3 bases: TGCGCCAGCAGCCAAGGGGCGGGCGAGCCCCAGCATTTT. This chain joins TRBV4-1 and TRBJ1-5; D is uncertain. The CDR3 is made up of 13 amino acids. V gave up 1 base and J gave up 8 bases, with 9 bases separating them. Germline CDR1 is MGHRA and CDR2 is YSYEKL.

This clonotype was seen a handful of times. The V and J genes are TRBV29-1 and TRBJ1-1; D is undetermined. Germline lookup yields CDR1 SQVTM and CDR2 ANQGSEA. The CDR3 is 16 amino acids. The CDR3 region has the DNA TGCAGTGCTAGAAACTTTTTTGAAGAAAGGGACACTGAAGCTTTCTTT. Protein sequence: CSARNFFEERDTEAFF.

Worth noting for this clonotype: This may be a read error, as it is one base from a much larger clone. The chain recombines TRBV29-1 with TRBJ1-1, with D hard to call. CDR1 SQVTM and CDR2 ANQGSEA come from the germline V gene. With 0 bases removed from V and 13 bases from J, the gap between germline ends came to 15 bases. This CDR3 has 12 amino acids. The CDR3 DNA sequence: TGCAGCGTTGAAGATCACCGGGCCGGTGGTTTCTTT. This gives the protein CSVEDHRAGGFF.

V is TRBV7-8 and J is TRBJ2-7; 7 bases match TRBD1. CDR1 and CDR2 from the germline V gene are SGHVS and FQNEAQ. CDR3 length: 13 residues. V trimming: 5 bases; J trimming: 5 bases; junction bases outside the gene matches: 6. CDR3 protein: CASSQETGHEQYF. The CDR3 DNA reads as TGTGCCAGCAGCCAAGAGACAGGGCACGAGCAGTACTTC.

This clonotype was counted a single time. A much bigger clone sits one base away, suggesting this may be a read error. V gene TRBV29-1 combines with J gene TRBJ1-2; TRBD1 matches at 8 bases. The germline V gene has CDR1 SQVTM and CDR2 ANQGSEA. CDR3 length: 15 amino acids. For the CDR3, the DNA is TGCGGCGTTGAGCCACTATGGACAGGGAACTATGGCTACACCTTC. This translates into CGVEPLWTGNYGYTF.

The chain uses TRBV20-1 and TRBJ2-5; TRBD2 matches at 7 bases. Germline V gene lookup returns CDR1 DFQATT and CDR2 SNEGSKA (reference sequence). This CDR3 is built from 13 residues. J gave up 5 bases and V 5 bases, and 8 bases lay outside the gene matches. The CDR3 coding sequence is TGCAGTGCTCGGGCGGGAGATTGGGAGACCCAGTACTTC. It codes for CSARAGDWETQYF.

This clonotype occurred once. A much larger clone lies one base from this, so it may be a read error. The J gene is TRBJ2-7, the V gene TRBV7-6; tentatively, D is TRBD1 or TRBD2 (5 bases each). The CDR3 runs 16 residues. CDR1 and CDR2 (germline): SGHVS, FNYEAQ. V was pared by 3 bases and J by 3 bases, with 18 bases between. The chain's CDR3 is CASSFFPPGRNYEQYF. In DNA, the CDR3 is TGTGCCAGCAGCTTCTTCCCCCCGGGACGCAACTACGAGCAGTACTTC.

Points on this clonotype: A clone one base away is much larger, so this may be a read error. V and J are TRBV29-1 and TRBJ2-5; 8 bases fit TRBD1. This CDR3 is 11 amino acids long. Germline CDR1 and CDR2: SQVTM and ANQGSEA. Trimming at V came to 7 bases and at J to 5 bases, leaving 3 bases not matched to a gene. The CDR3 is CSADRGETQYF. The CDR3, as DNA: TGCAGCGCCGACAGGGGCGAGACCCAGTACTTC.

This chain links TRBV10-2 with TRBJ2-7, with 8 positions matching TRBD1. Germline values: CDR1 WSHSY, CDR2 SAAADI. V dropped 7 bases and J dropped 0; count of bases not matched to a gene: 5. The CDR3 is 14 residues long. Written as DNA, the CDR3 is TGCGCCAGCACATCACAGGGGGACTCCTACGAGCAGTACTTC. Translation: CASTSQGDSYEQYF.

This clonotype was observed many times. This sequence joins TRBV7-9 and TRBJ2-7; perhaps D is TRBD1 or TRBD2 (5 bases each). Germline CDR1 SEHNR, CDR2 FQNEAQ (reference sequence). The germline V and J ends were trimmed by 5 bases and 2 bases, with 19 bases remaining between them. This CDR3 is 16 amino acids long. The CDR3 reads CASSPQGWQGAYEQYF. CDR3 nucleotides: TGTGCCAGCAGCCCCCAGGGTTGGCAGGGAGCCTACGAGCAGTACTTC.

Ten or more counts support this clonotype. The chain recombines TRBV7-8 with TRBJ1-1; maybe TRBD1 (6 bases). This CDR3 region has 15 residues. V lost 1 base, J lost 2 bases, and 11 bases lay in between. CDR1 is SGHVS and CDR2 is FQNEAQ in the germline V gene. As DNA, the CDR3 is TGTGCCAGCAGCTTAGTGGGCAGGGGAAACACTGAAGCTTTCTTT. As protein: CASSLVGRGNTEAFF.

V gene TRBV6-1 combines with J gene TRBJ1-5; TRBD1 matches at 7 bases. V was pared by 6 bases and J by 2 bases, with 22 bases of the junction left unmatched. The CDR3 is 20 amino acids. In germline, CDR1 is MNHNS, CDR2 SASEGT. CDR3 DNA: TGTGCCAGCAGCCAAGTCCTGCGGGACAGATTATTTGCGTGCAATCAGCCCCAGCATTTT. As protein: CASSQVLRDRLFACNQPQHF.

V is TRBV10-3 and J is TRBJ2-5, with D uncertain. CDR3 length equals 11 residues. Trimming cost V 5 bases and J 9 bases, with 10 bases left between them. The germline gives CDR1 ENHRY, CDR2 SYGVKD. CDR3 bases: TGTGCCATCAGTATAGGGTCCGCCCAGTACTTC. Its protein product is CAISIGSAQYF.

This clonotype has a handful of counts. The chain links TRBV19 to TRBJ2-7, with D perhaps TRBD2 (5 bases). CDR3 size: 16 residues. The V and J ends lost 3 bases and 0 bases respectively, with 15 bases between them. The germline gives CDR1 LNHDA, CDR2 SQIVND (reference sequence). Here the CDR3 DNA reads TGTGCCAGTAGTATGCCTGGGAGCGGAAACTCCTACGAGCAGTACTTC. Protein product: CASSMPGSGNSYEQYF. Filled out from reference TRBV19 and TRBJ2-7, the complete variable domain reads DGGITQSPKYLFRKEGQNVTLSCEQNLNHDAMYWYRQDPGQGLRLIYYSQIVNDFQKGDIAEGYSVSREKKESFPLTVTSAQKNPTAFYLCASSMPGSGNSYEQYFGPGTRLTVT.

This clonotype was counted ten times or more. The chain has TRBV7-2 and TRBJ1-6; 9 bases fit TRBD1. J gave up 8 bases and V 5 bases, and 7 bases lay outside the gene matches. Per germline, CDR1 SGHTA and CDR2 FQGNSA. The CDR3 extends over 15 amino acids. CDR3 bases: TGTGCCAGCAGCCCGAAGGGACAGGGCTATTCACCCCTCCACTTT. Its protein product is CASSPKGQGYSPLHF. Variable domain in full (rest from reference TRBV7-2 and TRBJ1-6): GAGVSQSPSNKVTEKGKDVELRCDPISGHTALYWYRQSLGQGLEFLIYFQGNSAPDKSGLPSDRFSAERTGGSVSTLTIQRTQQEDSAVYLCASSPKGQGYSPLHFGNGTRLTVT.

This clonotype was seen at least ten times. The V call is TRBV7-2, the J call TRBJ1-2; 9 bases match TRBD1. This CDR3 contains 13 residues. V gave up 5 bases and J gave up 8 bases; unmatched junction bases: 6. In germline, CDR1 is SGHTA, CDR2 FQGNSA. As DNA, the CDR3 is TGTGCCAGCAGCATTGGGACAGGGAGCGGCTACACCTTC. Translated, it gives CASSIGTGSGYTF. The variable domain in full, with the rest retrieved from reference TRBV7-2 and TRBJ1-2, is GAGVSQSPSNKVTEKGKDVELRCDPISGHTALYWYRQSLGQGLEFLIYFQGNSAPDKSGLPSDRFSAERTGGSVSTLTIQRTQQEDSAVYLCASSIGTGSGYTFGSGTRLTVV.

This clonotype was detected only once. The genes are TRBV25-1 and TRBJ1-3, with D tentatively TRBD1 (6 bases). Germline values: CDR1 MGHDK, CDR2 SYGVNS. V was shortened by 4 bases and J by 2 bases, with 18 bases between the two germline ends. The CDR3 has 17 amino acids. This chain's CDR3 is CASSASSADSPGNTIYF. The CDR3 DNA reads as TGTGCCAGCAGTGCTAGCTCAGCGGACAGTCCTGGAAACACCATATATTTT.

The chain recombines TRBV15 with TRBJ2-5; D unclear. Per germline, CDR1 LNHNV and CDR2 YYDKDF (reference sequence). V lost 6 bases to trimming and J lost 4 bases, with 9 bases between them. CDR3 length equals 12 residues. Here the CDR3 reads CATRGRGETQYF. The DNA for the CDR3 is TGTGCCACCAGAGGGCGCGGAGAGACCCAGTACTTC.

This clonotype was detected only once. This chain joins TRBV29-1 and TRBJ2-2; tentatively, D is TRBD2 (6 bases). V lost 8 bases, J lost 6 bases, and 13 bases lay in between. Germline V gives CDR1 SQVTM, CDR2 ANQGSEA. This CDR3 has 12 residues. CDR3 nucleotides: TGCAGCAGTGTTAGCGGCTCCGGGGAGCTGTTTTTT. Protein sequence: CSSVSGSGELFF.

This clonotype came up a few times. The V call is TRBV7-3, the J call TRBJ1-5, with a possible D match to TRBD1 (5 bases). Germline lookup yields CDR1 SGHTA and CDR2 FQGTGA. The CDR3 extends over 13 amino acids. Trimming shortened V by 4 bases and J by 5 bases, and 9 bases separated the two germline ends. This CDR3 is CASSSRADQPQHF. CDR3 DNA: TGTGCCAGCAGCTCCAGGGCGGATCAGCCCCAGCATTTT.

A remark on this clonotype: A much larger clone differs from this one at a single base, so this may be a read error. This chain links TRBV2 with TRBJ1-5; TRBD1 matches at 8 bases. The CDR3 sequence is 17 residues long. J lost 6 bases, V lost 5 bases, and 15 bases had no gene match. Germline lookup yields CDR1 SNHLY and CDR2 FYNNEI. This chain's CDR3 is CASSWEVRTGYSQPQHF. DNA of the CDR3: TGTGCCAGCAGTTGGGAAGTAAGGACAGGGTACAGTCAGCCCCAGCATTTT. The complete variable domain, with remaining parts taken from reference TRBV2 and TRBJ1-5, reads EPEVTQTPSHQVTQMGQEVILRCVPISNHLYFYWYRQILGQKVEFLVSFYNNEISEKSEIFDDQFSVERPDGSNFTLKIRSTKLEDSAMYFCASSWEVRTGYSQPQHFGDGTRLSIL.

The CDR3 loop is CASAGTFAYEQYF. CDR3 nucleotides: TGTGCCAGTGCCGGGACTTTCGCCTACGAGCAGTACTTC. The rearrangement uses TRBV6-6 and TRBJ2-7, with D tentatively TRBD2 (6 bases). Trimming cost V 9 bases and J 2 bases, with 14 bases left between them. This CDR3 contains 13 residues. CDR1 and CDR2 (germline): MNHNY, SVGAGI (reference sequence).

This chain connects TRBV29-1 to TRBJ1-6; no definite D call. Trimming shortened V by 7 bases and J by 9 bases, and 22 bases separated the two germline ends. Germline CDR1 is SQVTM and CDR2 is ANQGSEA. The CDR3 loop spans 15 amino acids. CDR3 residues: CSAALAGVGSSPLHF. The CDR3 bases are TGCAGCGCCGCTCTAGCGGGAGTTGGGAGTTCACCCCTCCACTTT.

On this clonotype: In this CDR3 the conserved last residue, phenylalanine or tryptophan, is missing, so a read error is likely. CDR3 coding DNA: TGTGCCAGCAGTCCTCAGTACTCC. Its translation: CASSPQYS. The J gene is TRBJ2-5, the V gene TRBV6-6; D gene ambiguous. The V and J ends lost 5 bases and 11 bases respectively, with 3 bases between them. Germline CDR1 MNHNY, CDR2 SVGAGI (reference sequence). The CDR3 runs to 8 residues.

V gene TRBV29-1 combines with J gene TRBJ1-1, with a weak D call TRBD1 (5 bases). Germline V gene sequence: CDR1 SQVTM, CDR2 ANQGSEA. Between the trimmed V and J ends, which lost 8 bases and 1 base, there was a span of 17 bases. This CDR3 has 14 amino acids. The CDR3 is CSSLEEGQNTEAFF. In DNA form, the CDR3 reads TGCAGCAGCTTGGAGGAGGGGCAGAACACTGAAGCTTTCTTT.

This clonotype was detected ten times or more. The gene calls are TRBV19 and TRBJ2-6; 10 nucleotides match TRBD1. CDR3 length: 17 amino acids. Germline values: CDR1 LNHDA, CDR2 SQIVND (reference sequence). V lost 10 bases and J lost 0; bases outside the gene matches: 9. CDR3 amino acids: CATRDRGLFSGANVLTF. The CDR3 nucleotides read TGTGCCACCCGGGACAGGGGCCTATTCTCTGGGGCCAACGTCCTGACTTTC.

This clonotype has just a few counts. The chain combines TRBV20-1 with TRBJ1-5; possibly TRBD1 for D (6 bases). V was shortened by 6 bases and J by 1 base, with 16 bases between the two germline ends. The CDR3 totals 15 residues. The V gene's germline CDR1 is DFQATT and CDR2 SNEGSKA (reference sequence). This CDR3 reads CSAQTGTSSNQPQHF. The CDR3 coding sequence is TGCAGTGCCCAGACAGGCACCTCGAGCAATCAGCCCCAGCATTTT.

The rearrangement uses TRBV7-8 and TRBJ1-3; possibly TRBD1 for D (5 bases). This CDR3 region has 14 residues. Germline V gene sequence: CDR1 SGHVS, CDR2 FQNEAQ. Here the CDR3 reads CAGSSGGTGNTIYF. CDR3 sequence (DNA): TGTGCTGGCAGCTCCGGGGGAACTGGAAACACCATATATTTT.

This clonotype was detected a few times. In nucleotides, the CDR3 is TGTGCCAGCAGCCTGACTATCGGGGACACTGAAGCTTTCTTT. The encoded protein is CASSLTIGDTEAFF. The chain combines TRBV7-9 with TRBJ1-1; D is ambiguous. The germline V gene encodes CDR1 SEHNR and CDR2 FQNEAQ (reference sequence). Trimming left V 5 bases short and J 3 bases short, with 13 bases between. This CDR3 is built from 14 residues.